Listed here are 11 T cell receptor beta chains from one sample, sequenced in a study of identical twins. TCRdb re-called the 5' RACE reads with MiXCR, one entry per CDR3 protein. The data contain about 730,000 distinct CDR3 sequences, 21% of them seen just once; the ten biggest clones take up around 4.5%. These data were likewise used in another study, on T cells expressing NK-cell markers.

The sample consisted of PBMCs. Receptor source: a woman between 18 and 30 years old in good health.

DNA of the CDR3: TGTGCCAGCAGCGTAGGAGGGACGGTCTATGGCTACACCTTC. Protein product: CASSVGGTVYGYTF. The chain is built from TRBV9 and TRBJ1-2; tentative D call: TRBD1 (5 bases). CDR1 and CDR2 (germline): SGDLS, YYNGEE. Trimming took 0 bases from V and 4 from J, leaving 10 bases between them. This CDR3 region has 14 residues.

The sample holds a few counts of this clonotype. The chain recombines TRBV19 with TRBJ1-2; D perhaps matches TRBD1 (6 bases). V lost 7 bases, J lost 4 bases, and 13 bases lay in between. CDR1 is LNHDA, CDR2 SQIVND, per germline (reference sequence). The CDR3 consists of 13 residues. The CDR3 loop reads CASTRQAVYGYTF. The CDR3 nucleotides are TGTGCCAGTACCAGACAGGCTGTCTATGGCTACACCTTC.

This clonotype has a count of ten or more. V and J are TRBV20-1 and TRBJ1-6; TRBD1 is a possible D gene (6 bases). Trimming took off 5 bases at V and 5 bases at J, with 10 bases between the two ends. Germline V lookup: CDR1 DFQATT, CDR2 SNEGSKA (reference sequence). The CDR3 extends over 13 amino acids. CDR3 sequence (DNA): TGCAGTGCTCGGACAGATGATAATTCACCCCTCCACTTT. Encoded protein: CSARTDDNSPLHF.

This clonotype was observed a single time. This chain uses TRBV20-1 with TRBJ2-2, with TRBD1 matching over 7 bases. Germline values: CDR1 DFQATT, CDR2 SNEGSKA (reference sequence). The CDR3 has 17 residues. V trimming: 2 bases; J trimming: 4 bases; junction bases outside the gene matches: 13. The CDR3 is CSARRQGWAYGTGELFF. The CDR3, as DNA: TGCAGTGCTAGAAGACAGGGTTGGGCCTACGGCACCGGGGAGCTGTTTTTT.

The chain employs TRBV5-1 and TRBJ2-1; 7 bases line up with TRBD1. From germline, CDR1 is SGHRS and CDR2 YFSETQ. Germline trimming cut 4 bases from V and 10 bases from J; bases unmatched to any gene: 5. The CDR3 is made up of 12 amino acids. The CDR3: CASSLHRGEQFF. CDR3 sequence (DNA): TGCGCCAGCAGCCTTCACAGGGGCGAGCAGTTCTTC.

The chain is built from TRBV7-2 and TRBJ2-7; D may be TRBD1 or TRBD2 (6 bases each). The CDR3 covers 12 residues. The germline V gene encodes CDR1 SGHTA and CDR2 FQGNSA. Trimming removed 4 bases at V and 6 bases at J, with 10 bases between. The CDR3 sequence: CASSSWGAEQYF. The DNA of the CDR3 is TGTGCCAGCAGCTCGTGGGGGGCCGAGCAGTACTTC.

The chain has TRBV27 and TRBJ1-2; tentative D call: TRBD1 (5 bases). Germline V CDR1 and CDR2: MNHEY, SMNVEV (reference sequence). This CDR3 has 15 residues. Trimming cost V 6 bases and J 4 bases, with 18 bases left between them. Here the CDR3 DNA reads TGTGCCAGCAGCCATGGGGTGAGGGGATCCTATGGCTACACCTTC. Translated: CASSHGVRGSYGYTF.

This clonotype was counted between two and nine times. V usage is TRBV5-1 and J usage is TRBJ1-2; D is unclear. Trimming removed 5 bases at V and 3 bases at J, with 8 bases between. Germline CDR1 and CDR2: SGHRS and YFSETQ. The CDR3 has 12 residues. The CDR3 DNA reads TGCGCCAGCAGACCGGGAGACTATGGCTACACCTTC. Residues: CASRPGDYGYTF.

This clonotype has a handful of counts. The gene calls are TRBV20-1 and TRBJ1-1, with D tentatively TRBD1 (5 bases). In germline, CDR1 is DFQATT, CDR2 SNEGSKA (reference sequence). The CDR3 has 14 amino acids. V was shortened by 3 bases and J by 4 bases, with 15 bases between the two germline ends. Here the CDR3 reads CSARGQGRVTEAFF. CDR3 DNA: TGCAGTGCTAGGGGCCAGGGTAGGGTCACTGAAGCTTTCTTT.

This clonotype has at least ten counts. V is TRBV3-1 and J is TRBJ2-7, with no clear D. This CDR3 contains 13 residues. V dropped 5 bases and J dropped 12 bases, with 20 bases sitting between them. The V gene's germline CDR1 is LGHDT and CDR2 YNNKEL (reference sequence). CDR3 sequence reads: CASSENDPGVRYF. Here the CDR3 DNA reads TGTGCCAGCAGCGAAAACGACCCGGGCGTTCGGTACTTC.

This clonotype was seen more than once but under ten times. This rearrangement joins TRBV5-1 to TRBJ2-1; the D is unclear. Trimming stripped 1 base from V and 7 bases from J, with 6 bases between. Germline V gives CDR1 SGHRS, CDR2 YFSETQ. The CDR3 extends over 12 amino acids. In DNA, the CDR3 is TGCGCCAGCAGCTTGAATAGGAATGAGCAGTTCTTC. It translates to CASSLNRNEQFF. Full variable domain (outside the CDR3, taken from reference TRBV5-1 and TRBJ2-1): KAGVTQTPRYLIKTRGQQVTLSCSPISGHRSVSWYQQTPGQGLQFLFEYFSETQRNKGNFPGRFSGRQFSNSRSEMNVSTLELGDSALYLCASSLNRNEQFFGPGTRLTVL.